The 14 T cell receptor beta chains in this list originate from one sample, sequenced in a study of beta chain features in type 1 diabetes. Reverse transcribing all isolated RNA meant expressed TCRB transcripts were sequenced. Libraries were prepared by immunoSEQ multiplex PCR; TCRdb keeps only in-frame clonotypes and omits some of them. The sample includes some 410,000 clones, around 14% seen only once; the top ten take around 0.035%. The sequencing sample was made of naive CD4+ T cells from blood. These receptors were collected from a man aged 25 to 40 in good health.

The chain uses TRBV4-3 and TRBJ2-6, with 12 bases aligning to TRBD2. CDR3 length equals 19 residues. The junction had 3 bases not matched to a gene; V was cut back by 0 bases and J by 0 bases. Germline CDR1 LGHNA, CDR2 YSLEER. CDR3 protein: CASSQDPSGRVSGANVLTF. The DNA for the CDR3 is TGCGCCAGCAGCCAAGATCCTAGCGGGAGGGTCTCTGGGGCCAACGTCCTGACTTTC.

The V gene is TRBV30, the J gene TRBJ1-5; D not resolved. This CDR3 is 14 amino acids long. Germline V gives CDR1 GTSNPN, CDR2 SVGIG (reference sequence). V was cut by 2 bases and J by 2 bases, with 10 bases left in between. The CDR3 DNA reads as TGTGCCTGGAGTAATGACCCTGGCAATCAGCCCCAGCATTTT. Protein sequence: CAWSNDPGNQPQHF.

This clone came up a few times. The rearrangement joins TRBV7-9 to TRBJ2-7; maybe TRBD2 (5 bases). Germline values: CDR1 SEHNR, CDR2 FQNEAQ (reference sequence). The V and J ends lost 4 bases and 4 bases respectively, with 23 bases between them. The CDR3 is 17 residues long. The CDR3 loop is CASSSLWGSKEVYEQYF. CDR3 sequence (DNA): TGTGCCAGCAGCTCCCTTTGGGGAAGCAAGGAGGTTTACGAGCAGTACTTC.

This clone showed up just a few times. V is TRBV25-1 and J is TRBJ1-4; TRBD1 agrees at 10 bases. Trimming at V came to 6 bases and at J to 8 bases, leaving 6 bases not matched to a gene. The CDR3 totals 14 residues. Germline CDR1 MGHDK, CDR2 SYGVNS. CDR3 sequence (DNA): TGTGCCAGCAGCACCGGGACAGGGGTCGAAAAACTGTTTTTT. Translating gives CASSTGTGVEKLFF.

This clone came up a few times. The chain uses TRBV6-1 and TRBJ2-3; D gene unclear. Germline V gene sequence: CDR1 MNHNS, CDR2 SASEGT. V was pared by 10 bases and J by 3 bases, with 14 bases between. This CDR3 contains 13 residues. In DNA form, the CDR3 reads TGTGCCACTAAGAGAATCGGGACAGATACGCAGTATTTT. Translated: CATKRIGTDTQYF.

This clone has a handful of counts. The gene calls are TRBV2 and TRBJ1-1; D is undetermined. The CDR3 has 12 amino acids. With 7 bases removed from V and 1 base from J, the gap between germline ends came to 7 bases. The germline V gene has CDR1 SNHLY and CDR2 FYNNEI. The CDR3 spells CASKRKNTEAFF. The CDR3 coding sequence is TGTGCCAGCAAGCGGAAGAACACTGAAGCTTTCTTT.

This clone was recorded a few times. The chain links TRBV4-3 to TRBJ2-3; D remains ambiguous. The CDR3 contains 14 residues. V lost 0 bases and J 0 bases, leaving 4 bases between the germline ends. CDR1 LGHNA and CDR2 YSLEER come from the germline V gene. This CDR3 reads CASSQDQSTDTQYF. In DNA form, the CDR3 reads TGCGCCAGCAGCCAAGACCAAAGCACAGATACGCAGTATTTT.

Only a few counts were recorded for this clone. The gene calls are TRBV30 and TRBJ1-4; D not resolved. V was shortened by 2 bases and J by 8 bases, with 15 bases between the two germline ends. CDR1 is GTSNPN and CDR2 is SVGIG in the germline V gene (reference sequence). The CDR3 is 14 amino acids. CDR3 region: CAWSWNIRTEKLFF. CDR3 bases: TGTGCCTGGAGTTGGAACATACGCACAGAAAAACTGTTTTTT.

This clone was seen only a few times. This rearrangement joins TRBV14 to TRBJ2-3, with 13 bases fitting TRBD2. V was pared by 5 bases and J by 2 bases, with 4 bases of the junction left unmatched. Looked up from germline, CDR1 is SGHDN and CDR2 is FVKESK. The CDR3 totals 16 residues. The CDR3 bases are TGTGCCAGCAGCGTACTAGCGGGAGGGTTCACAGATACGCAGTATTTT. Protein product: CASSVLAGGFTDTQYF.

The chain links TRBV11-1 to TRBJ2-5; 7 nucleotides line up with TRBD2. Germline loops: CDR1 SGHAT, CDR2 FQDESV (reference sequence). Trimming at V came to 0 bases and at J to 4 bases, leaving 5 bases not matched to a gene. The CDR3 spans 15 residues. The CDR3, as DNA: TGTGCCAGCAGCTTAGCGCCTGGGAGGGGAGAGACCCAGTACTTC. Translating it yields CASSLAPGRGETQYF.

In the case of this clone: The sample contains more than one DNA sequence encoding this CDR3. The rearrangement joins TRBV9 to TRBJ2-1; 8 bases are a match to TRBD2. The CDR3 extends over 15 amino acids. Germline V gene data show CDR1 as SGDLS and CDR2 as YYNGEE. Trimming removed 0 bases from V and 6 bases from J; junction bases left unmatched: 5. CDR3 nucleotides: TGTGCCAGCAGCGTAGCGGGAGGGCCAGGCAATGAGCAGTTCTTC. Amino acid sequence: CASSVAGGPGNEQFF. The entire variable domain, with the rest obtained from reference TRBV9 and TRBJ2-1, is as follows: DSGVTQTPKHLITATGQRVTLRCSPRSGDLSVYWYQQSLDQGLQFLIQYYNGEERAKGNILERFSAQQFPDLHSELNLSSLELGDSALYFCASSVAGGPGNEQFFGPGTRLTVL.

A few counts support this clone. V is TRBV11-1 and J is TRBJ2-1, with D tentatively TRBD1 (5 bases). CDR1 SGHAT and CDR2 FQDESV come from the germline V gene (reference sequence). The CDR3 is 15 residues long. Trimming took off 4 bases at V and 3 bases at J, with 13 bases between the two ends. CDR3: CASSSGHGYYNEQFF. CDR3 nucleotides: TGTGCCAGCAGCTCCGGACACGGATACTACAATGAGCAGTTCTTC.

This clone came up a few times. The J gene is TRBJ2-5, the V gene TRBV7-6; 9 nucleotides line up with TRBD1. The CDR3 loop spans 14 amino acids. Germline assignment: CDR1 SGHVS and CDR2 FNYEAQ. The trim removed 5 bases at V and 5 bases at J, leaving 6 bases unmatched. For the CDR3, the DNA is TGTGCCAGCAGCCGGACAGGGGCGATGGAGACCCAGTACTTC. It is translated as CASSRTGAMETQYF.

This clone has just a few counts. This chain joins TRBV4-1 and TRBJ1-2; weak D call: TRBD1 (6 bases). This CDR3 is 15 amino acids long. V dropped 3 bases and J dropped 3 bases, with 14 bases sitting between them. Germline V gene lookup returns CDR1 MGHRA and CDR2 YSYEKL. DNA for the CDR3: TGCGCCAGCAGCCACAGCCCAGGGGCGGACTATGGCTACACCTTC. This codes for CASSHSPGADYGYTF.